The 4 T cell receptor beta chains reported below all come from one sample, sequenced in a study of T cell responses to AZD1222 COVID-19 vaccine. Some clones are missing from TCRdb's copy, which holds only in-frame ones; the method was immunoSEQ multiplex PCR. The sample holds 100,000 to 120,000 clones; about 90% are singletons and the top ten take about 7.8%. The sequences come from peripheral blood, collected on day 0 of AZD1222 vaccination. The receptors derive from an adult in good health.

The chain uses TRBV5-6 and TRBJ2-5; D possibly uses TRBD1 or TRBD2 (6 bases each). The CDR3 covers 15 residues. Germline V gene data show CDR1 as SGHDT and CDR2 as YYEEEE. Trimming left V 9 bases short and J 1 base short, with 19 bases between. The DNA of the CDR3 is TGTGCCACAGAGGGGGGCCAGCTCATCCAAGAGACCCAGTACTTC. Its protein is CATEGGQLIQETQYF.

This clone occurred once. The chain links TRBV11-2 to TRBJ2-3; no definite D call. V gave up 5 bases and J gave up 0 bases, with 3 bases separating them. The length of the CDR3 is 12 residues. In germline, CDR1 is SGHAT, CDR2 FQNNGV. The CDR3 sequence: CASSTSTDTQYF. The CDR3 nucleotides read TGTGCCAGCAGCACTAGCACAGATACGCAGTATTTT.

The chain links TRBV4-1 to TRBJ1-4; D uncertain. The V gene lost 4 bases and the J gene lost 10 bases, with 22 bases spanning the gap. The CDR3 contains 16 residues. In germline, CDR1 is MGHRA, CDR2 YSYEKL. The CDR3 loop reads CASSPQGQLGSRKLFF. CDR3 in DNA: TGCGCCAGCAGCCCCCAAGGTCAGCTCGGTTCTCGAAAACTGTTTTTT.

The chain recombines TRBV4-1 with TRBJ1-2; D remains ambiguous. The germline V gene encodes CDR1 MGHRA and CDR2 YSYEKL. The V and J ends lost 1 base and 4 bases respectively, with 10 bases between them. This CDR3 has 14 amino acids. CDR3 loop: CASSQAASIYGYTF. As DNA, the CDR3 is TGCGCCAGCAGCCAAGCGGCAAGTATCTATGGCTACACCTTC.